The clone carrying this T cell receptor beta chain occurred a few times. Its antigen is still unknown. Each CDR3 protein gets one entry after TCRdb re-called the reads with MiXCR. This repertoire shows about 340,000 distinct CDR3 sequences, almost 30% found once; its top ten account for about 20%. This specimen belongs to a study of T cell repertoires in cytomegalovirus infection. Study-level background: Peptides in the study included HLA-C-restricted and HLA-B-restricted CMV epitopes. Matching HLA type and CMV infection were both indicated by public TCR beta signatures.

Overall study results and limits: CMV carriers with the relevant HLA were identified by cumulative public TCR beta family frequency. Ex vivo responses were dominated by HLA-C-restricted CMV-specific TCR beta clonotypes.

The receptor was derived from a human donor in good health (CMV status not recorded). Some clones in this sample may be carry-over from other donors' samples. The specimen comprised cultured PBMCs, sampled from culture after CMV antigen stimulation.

CDR3 sequence: CASSKGGSNQPQHF. The DNA of the CDR3 is TGTGCCAGCAGTAAAGGAGGCAGCAATCAGCCCCAGCATTTT. V usage is TRBV28 and J usage is TRBJ1-5, with D unresolved. V lost 5 bases and J 1 base, leaving 9 bases between the germline ends. The CDR3 has 14 amino acids. In germline, CDR1 is MDHEN, CDR2 SYDVKM. Complete variable domain (other parts from reference TRBV28 and TRBJ1-5): DVKVTQSSRYLVKRTGEKVFLECVQDMDHENMFWYRQDPGLGLRLIYFSYDVKMKEKGDIPEGYSVSREKKERFSLILESASTNQTSMYLCASSKGGSNQPQHFGDGTRLSIL.